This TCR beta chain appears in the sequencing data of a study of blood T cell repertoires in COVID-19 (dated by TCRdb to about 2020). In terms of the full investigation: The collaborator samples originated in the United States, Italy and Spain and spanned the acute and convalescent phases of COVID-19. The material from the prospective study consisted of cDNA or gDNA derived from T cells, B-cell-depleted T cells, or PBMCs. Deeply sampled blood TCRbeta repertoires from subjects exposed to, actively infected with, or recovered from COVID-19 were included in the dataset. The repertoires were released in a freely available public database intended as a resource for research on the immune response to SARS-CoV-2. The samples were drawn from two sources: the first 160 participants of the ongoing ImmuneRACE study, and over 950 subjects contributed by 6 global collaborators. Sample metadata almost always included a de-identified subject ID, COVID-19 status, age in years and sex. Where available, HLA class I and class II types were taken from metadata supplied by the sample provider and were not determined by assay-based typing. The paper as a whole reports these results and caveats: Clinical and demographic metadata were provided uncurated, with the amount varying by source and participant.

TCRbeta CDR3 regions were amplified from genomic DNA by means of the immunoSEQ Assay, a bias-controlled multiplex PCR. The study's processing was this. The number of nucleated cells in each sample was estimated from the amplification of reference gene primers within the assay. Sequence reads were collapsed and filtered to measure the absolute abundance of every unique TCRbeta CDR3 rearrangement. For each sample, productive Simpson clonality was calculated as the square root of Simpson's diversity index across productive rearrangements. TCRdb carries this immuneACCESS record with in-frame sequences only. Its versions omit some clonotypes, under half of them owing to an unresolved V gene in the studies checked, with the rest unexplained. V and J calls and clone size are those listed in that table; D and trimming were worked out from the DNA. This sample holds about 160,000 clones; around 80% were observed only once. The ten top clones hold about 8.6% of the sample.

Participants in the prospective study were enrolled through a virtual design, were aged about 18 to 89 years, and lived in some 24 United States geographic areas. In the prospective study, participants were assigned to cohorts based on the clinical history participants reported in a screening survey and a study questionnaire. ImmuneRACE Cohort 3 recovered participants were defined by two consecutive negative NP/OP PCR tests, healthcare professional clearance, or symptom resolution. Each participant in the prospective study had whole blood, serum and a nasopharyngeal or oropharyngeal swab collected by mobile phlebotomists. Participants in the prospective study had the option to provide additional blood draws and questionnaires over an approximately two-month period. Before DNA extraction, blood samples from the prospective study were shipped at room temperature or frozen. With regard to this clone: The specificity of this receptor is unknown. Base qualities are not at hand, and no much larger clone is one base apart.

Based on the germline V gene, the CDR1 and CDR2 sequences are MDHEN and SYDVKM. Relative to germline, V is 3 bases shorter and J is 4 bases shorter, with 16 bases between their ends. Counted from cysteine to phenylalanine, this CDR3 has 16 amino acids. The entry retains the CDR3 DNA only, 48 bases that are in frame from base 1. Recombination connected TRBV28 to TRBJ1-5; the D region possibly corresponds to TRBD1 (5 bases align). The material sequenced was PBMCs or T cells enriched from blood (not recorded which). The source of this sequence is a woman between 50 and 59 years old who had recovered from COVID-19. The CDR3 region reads CASSLSRVVHNQPQHF. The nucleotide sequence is TGTGCCAGCAGTTTGAGCAGGGTGGTCCATAATCAGCCCCAGCATTTT.